This TCR beta chain was captured in a study of human T cells and chemical hapten exposure. V was trimmed by 6 bases and J by 0 bases, leaving 15 bases between them. Germline lookup yields CDR1 MDHEN and CDR2 SYDVKM. The CDR3 sequence is 15 residues long. Indicated time point: patch test 2, 6 weeks after DPC sensitization. The treatment is: therapeutic diphenylcyclopropenone sensitization with weekly scalp DPC. TCRdb reprocessed the RACE reads with MiXCR, giving one entry per CDR3 protein. Of tens of thousands of distinct CDR3 sequences in the sample, roughly 10% were seen once. V gene TRBV28 combines with J gene TRBJ2-7, with D perhaps matching TRBD1 (5 bases). Material: whole blood, obtained in connection with sensitization to the hapten diphenylcyclopropenone (DPC). The sequence was obtained from a woman aged 30 to 39 with alopecia areata. Some clones in this sample may be carry-over from other donors' samples. The CDR3 DNA is TGTGCCAGCAGGGCAGGGATGGGCAGCTCCTACGAGCAGTACTTC. Residues: CASRAGMGSSYEQYF.